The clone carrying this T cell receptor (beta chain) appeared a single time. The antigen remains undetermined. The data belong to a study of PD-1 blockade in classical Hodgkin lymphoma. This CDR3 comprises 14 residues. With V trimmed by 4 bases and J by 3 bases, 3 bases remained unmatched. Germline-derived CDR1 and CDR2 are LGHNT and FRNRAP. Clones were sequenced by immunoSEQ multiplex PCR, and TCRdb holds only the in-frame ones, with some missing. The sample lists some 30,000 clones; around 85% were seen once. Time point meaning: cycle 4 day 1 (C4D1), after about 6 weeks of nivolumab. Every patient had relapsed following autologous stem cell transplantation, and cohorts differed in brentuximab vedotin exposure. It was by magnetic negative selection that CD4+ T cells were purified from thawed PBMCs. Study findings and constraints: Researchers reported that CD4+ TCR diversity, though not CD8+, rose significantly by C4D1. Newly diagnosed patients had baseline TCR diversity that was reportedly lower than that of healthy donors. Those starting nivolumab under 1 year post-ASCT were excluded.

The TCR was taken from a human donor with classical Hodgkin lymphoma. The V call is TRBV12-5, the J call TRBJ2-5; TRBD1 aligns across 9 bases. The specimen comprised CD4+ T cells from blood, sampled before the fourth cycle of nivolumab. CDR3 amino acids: CASGSDRGKETQYF. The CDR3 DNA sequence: TGTGCTAGTGGTTCTGACAGGGGGAAAGAGACCCAGTACTTC.